This T cell receptor beta chain originates from a study of spatial heterogeneity in lung cancer. This CDR3 contains 15 residues. The V end lost 0 bases, the J end lost 0 bases, and 8 bases lay between the germline ends. The germline V gene encodes CDR1 SGHNT and CDR2 YYREEE (reference sequence). TCRdb re-called the 5' RACE reads through MiXCR, storing one row per CDR3 protein. This table holds tens of thousands of distinct CDR3 sequences, roughly 12% found once. Time point reported: sample taken at primary tumor resection. Researchers sequenced whole RNA taken from tumor, nontumor lung or frozen PBMC without sorting.

The TCR comes from a male donor with early-stage non-small cell lung cancer. The source was PBMCs, collected at surgery. The gene calls are TRBV5-4 and TRBJ2-3, with a tentative D call TRBD1 (6 bases). The CDR3 here is CASSLDTGSTDTQYF. The CDR3 DNA reads TGTGCCAGCAGCTTGGATACAGGGAGCACAGATACGCAGTATTTT.